Listed here are 13 T cell receptor beta chains from one sample, sequenced in a study of T cells in Graves' hyperthyroidism and ophthalmopathy (dated by TCRdb to between 2018 and 2020). The library was generated by multiplex PCR. The sequencing machine was an Illumina HiSeq 2000. TCR beta CDR3 regions were amplified from RNA transcripts. The first round of RT-PCR for the TCR CDR3 was performed with the HTBI primer set and the Qiagen OneStep RT-PCR kit. Starting from the raw public reads, TCRdb applied fastp trimming at Q25, assembled clones with MiXCR and retained in-frame beta chains. A single entry per CDR3 protein holds the most common genes and DNA from its merged rows. In this sample the table shows about 570,000 distinct CDR3 sequences, about half of which occur a single time. Roughly 20% of the sample is held by the ten biggest clonotypes. The sequenced sample was peripheral blood or thyroid tissue (not recorded which). The receptors stem from an adult woman with Graves' disease, either hyperthyroidism or ophthalmopathy (not recorded which).

This chain connects TRBV7-9 to TRBJ2-5; D possibly matches TRBD1 or TRBD2 (5 bases each). Germline CDR1 and CDR2: SEHNR and FQNEAQ (reference sequence). V lost 6 bases to trimming and J lost 5 bases, with 19 bases between them. This CDR3 has 15 residues. Here the CDR3 DNA reads TGTGCCAGCAGTCACGCACCAGGGAGAGGTGAGACCCAGTACTTC. It specifies CASSHAPGRGETQYF.

The V gene is TRBV25-1, the J gene TRBJ1-2; TRBD1 matches 7 bases. The germline V gene has CDR1 MGHDK and CDR2 SYGVNS. Germline trimming cut 8 bases from V and 7 bases from J; bases unmatched to any gene: 19. CDR3 length: 16 amino acids. The CDR3 DNA reads as TGTGCCAGCCAGGGTACCCCGACAGGGAGGAGAGCTGGCTACACCTTC. Translating gives CASQGTPTGRRAGYTF.

The rearrangement uses TRBV10-3 and TRBJ2-7, with TRBD1 matching over 8 bases. Germline V gene sequence: CDR1 ENHRY, CDR2 SYGVKD. The CDR3 is 13 residues long. V was clipped by 10 bases and J by 1 base; unmatched bases: 6. Written as DNA, the CDR3 is TGTGCCACGACAGGGGCGCCATCCTACGAGCAGTACTTC. Protein: CATTGAPSYEQYF.

In its sample, this clonotype was seen once. The rearrangement links TRBV25-1 to TRBJ1-2, with 8 positions matching TRBD1. Germline CDR1 MGHDK, CDR2 SYGVNS. The CDR3 is made up of 16 amino acids. Trimming took 4 bases from V and 7 from J; bases not matched to a gene: 14. The CDR3 nucleotides read TGTGCCAGCAGTGCTAGGACAGGGCGCGGTAGTGGTGGCTACACCTTC. Protein: CASSARTGRGSGGYTF.

This clonotype came up many times. V and J are TRBV13 and TRBJ2-2; 9 bases are shared with TRBD1. The CDR3 sequence is 15 residues long. V dropped 5 bases and J dropped 7; count of bases not matched to a gene: 8. Germline CDR1 and CDR2: PRHDT and FYEKMQ (reference sequence). As DNA, the CDR3 is TGTGCCAGCAGCCCAGGGACAGGGTATGGCGGGGAGCTGTTTTTT. It yields the protein CASSPGTGYGGELFF.

This clonotype showed up just a few times. This chain joins TRBV10-3 and TRBJ1-2, with D perhaps TRBD1 (6 bases). The CDR3 runs 14 residues. The V gene's germline CDR1 is ENHRY and CDR2 SYGVKD. Trimming took 7 bases from V and 4 from J, leaving 16 bases between them. The CDR3 protein is CAITRDTHAYGYTF. The CDR3 bases are TGTGCCATCACCCGGGACACTCACGCCTATGGCTACACCTTC.

This clonotype was counted at least ten times. The rearrangement links TRBV7-2 to TRBJ1-2, with 8 positions matching TRBD1. The CDR3 is made up of 14 amino acids. Germline V lookup: CDR1 SGHTA, CDR2 FQGNSA. V was pared by 5 bases and J by 6 bases, with 8 bases of the junction left unmatched. Here the CDR3 DNA reads TGTGCCAGCAGCCCCGGGGACAGGCTCGATGGCTACACCTTC. It encodes CASSPGDRLDGYTF.

This chain joins TRBV24-1 and TRBJ2-2; TRBD1 is a possible D gene (5 bases). The CDR3 length is 16 residues. Looked up from germline, CDR1 is KGHDR and CDR2 is SFDVKD. Trimming took off 3 bases at V and 4 bases at J, with 14 bases between the two ends. CDR3 region: CATSDGLTEATGELFF. The DNA for the CDR3 is TGTGCCACCAGTGATGGATTGACAGAAGCCACCGGGGAGCTGTTTTTT.

The chain recombines TRBV20-1 with TRBJ1-1, with D possibly TRBD1 on 6 matching bases. CDR3 size: 14 residues. Trimming cost V 1 base and J 1 base, with 10 bases left between them. The germline V gene has CDR1 DFQATT and CDR2 SNEGSKA (reference sequence). The chain's CDR3 is CSARGGASNTEAFF. The CDR3, as DNA: TGCAGTGCTAGAGGGGGGGCTTCGAACACTGAAGCTTTCTTT.

Ten or more counts support this clonotype. The rearrangement uses TRBV4-1 and TRBJ2-7; tentatively, D is TRBD1 (7 bases). The CDR3 loop spans 18 amino acids. The germline V and J ends were trimmed by 5 bases and 0 bases, with 23 bases remaining between them. Germline lookup yields CDR1 MGHRA and CDR2 YSYEKL. CDR3 region: CASSKRQGSGSSSYEQYF. The CDR3 coding sequence is TGCGCCAGCAGCAAGAGACAGGGAAGCGGGTCCAGCTCCTACGAGCAGTACTTC.

This clonotype was found many times. The chain joins TRBV6-6 to TRBJ2-7; no clear D. The CDR3 consists of 11 residues. Germline V gene lookup returns CDR1 MNHNY and CDR2 SVGAGI (reference sequence). V lost 5 bases and J 3 bases, leaving 5 bases between the germline ends. Here the CDR3 DNA reads TGTGCCAGCAGTAACGACTACGAGCAGTACTTC. It codes for CASSNDYEQYF.

This rearrangement joins TRBV9 to TRBJ1-2; D possibly corresponds to TRBD1 (5 bases). The ends were cut back, 0 bases at V and 3 bases at J, with 18 bases in the middle. The germline CDR1 and CDR2 sequences are SGDLS and YYNGEE. The CDR3 extends over 17 amino acids. The CDR3: CASSVEGVETKDYGYTF. In DNA, the CDR3 is TGTGCCAGCAGCGTAGAAGGGGTTGAAACGAAAGACTATGGCTACACCTTC.

The sample holds one count of this clonotype. The chain has TRBV9 and TRBJ2-7; 7 bases agree with TRBD1. The CDR3 length is 15 residues. The V and J ends lost 4 bases and 2 bases, in that order; junction bases with no gene match: 9. Germline V gene sequence: CDR1 SGDLS, CDR2 YYNGEE. CDR3 DNA sequence: TGTGCCAGCAGCTTGGACGAGGGGGCAACCTACGAGCAGTACTTC. Amino acids: CASSLDEGATYEQYF.